One sample yielded the 20 T cell receptor beta chains listed below, sequenced in a study of blood T cells in healthy people across ages. Next came a second PCR, run for about 6 to 12 cycles, which used a sample-barcoded 5' primer along with a J-beta primer mix. Each CDR3 protein is one row after TCRdb ran MiXCR on the 5' RACE reads. This sample has 1.5 million to 2 million distinct CDR3 sequences, with approximately 50% found just once. Sequencing was performed on blood. These TCRs come from a woman aged 40 to 49 in good health.

This clonotype showed up just a few times. This rearrangement joins TRBV4-1 to TRBJ2-1; TRBD2 matches at 10 bases. The CDR3 covers 13 residues. Germline lookup yields CDR1 MGHRA and CDR2 YSYEKL. With 2 bases clipped from V and 9 bases from J, the junction kept 1 base outside the gene matches. This CDR3 is CASSQPSGGEQFF. The CDR3 bases are TGCGCCAGCAGCCAACCTAGCGGGGGTGAGCAGTTCTTC.

There are a few counts of this clonotype. V usage is TRBV20-1 and J usage is TRBJ2-7, with 8 bases fitting TRBD1. CDR1 and CDR2 from the germline V gene are DFQATT and SNEGSKA (reference sequence). The trim removed 5 bases at V and 1 base at J, leaving 4 bases unmatched. This CDR3 is 13 amino acids long. The CDR3 reads CSAPGGVSYEQYF. As DNA, the CDR3 is TGCAGTGCTCCAGGGGGCGTATCCTACGAGCAGTACTTC.

V usage is TRBV7-9 and J usage is TRBJ2-5; D is perhaps TRBD2 (5 bases). The CDR3 covers 15 residues. The germline V and J ends were trimmed by 1 base and 2 bases, with 11 bases remaining between them. Germline V CDR1 and CDR2: SEHNR, FQNEAQ (reference sequence). Here the CDR3 DNA reads TGTGCCAGCAGCTTAGTGTACGGGGAACAAGAGACCCAGTACTTC. This encodes CASSLVYGEQETQYF. The whole variable domain, filled in from reference TRBV7-9 and TRBJ2-5, reads DTGVSQNPRHKITKRGQNVTFRCDPISEHNRLYWYRQTLGQGPEFLTYFQNEAQLEKSRLLSDRFSAERPKGSFSTLEIQRTEQGDSAMYLCASSLVYGEQETQYFGPGTRLLVL.

Concerning this clonotype itself: The germline gene is not matched at one end of the junction; a read error may be the cause. The CDR3 sequence: CVSSLGGLPSYEQYF. The CDR3, as DNA: TGTGTCAGCAGTCTCGGGGGGCTACCTTCCTACGAGCAGTACTTC. V is TRBV12-3 or TRBV12-4 and J is TRBJ2-7, with D tentatively TRBD2 (7 bases). CDR3 length: 15 residues.

The V gene is TRBV25-1, the J gene TRBJ1-1; maybe TRBD1 (5 bases). CDR3 length: 11 residues. Per the germline V gene, CDR1 is MGHDK and CDR2 is SYGVNS. Trimming removed 6 bases at V and 6 bases at J, with 8 bases between. CDR3 nucleotide sequence: TGTGCCAGCAGATTGGGACCTGAAGCTTTCTTT. Amino acids: CASRLGPEAFF.

As for this clonotype: This may come from a read error, since a much larger clone is one base off. The chain employs TRBV7-2 and TRBJ2-3, with 7 bases aligning to TRBD1. Germline CDR1 SGHTA, CDR2 FQGNSA. Trimming removed 5 bases from V and 1 base from J; junction bases left unmatched: 6. The CDR3 is made up of 15 amino acids. This CDR3 reads CASSHDRVGTDTQYF. The CDR3 coding sequence is TGTGCCAGCAGCCATGACAGGGTAGGCACAGATACGCAGTATTTT.

The rearrangement joins TRBV20-1 to TRBJ1-2; D remains unclear. The CDR3 contains 13 residues. Germline V CDR1 and CDR2: DFQATT, SNEGSKA (reference sequence). The V gene lost 3 bases and the J gene lost 3 bases, with 11 bases spanning the gap. The chain's CDR3 is CSASSGRDYGYTF. DNA for the CDR3: TGCAGTGCTAGCTCAGGCCGTGACTATGGCTACACCTTC.

The chain is built from TRBV6-5 and TRBJ2-5; 14 nucleotides align to TRBD2. The CDR3 is 15 amino acids. Germline trimming cut 6 bases from V and 5 bases from J; bases unmatched to any gene: 5. Germline assignment: CDR1 MNHEY and CDR2 SVGAGI. The CDR3 nucleotides read TGTGCCAGCAGAGGACTAGCGGGGGGATTGGAGACCCAGTACTTC. It yields the protein CASRGLAGGLETQYF.

This clonotype has only a few counts. The chain has TRBV27 and TRBJ2-3, with D possibly TRBD2 on 6 matching bases. CDR1 is MNHEY and CDR2 is SMNVEV in the germline V gene (reference sequence). The V end lost 1 base, the J end lost 5 bases, and 13 bases lay between the germline ends. The CDR3 extends over 15 amino acids. In DNA, the CDR3 is TGTGCCAGCAGTTTATTTGGACTATTAGGAGATACGCAGTATTTT. Translation gives CASSLFGLLGDTQYF.

This clonotype was observed a few times. The V and J genes are TRBV27 and TRBJ2-4; 9 bases match TRBD1. Germline trimming cut 3 bases from V and 2 bases from J; bases unmatched to any gene: 2. CDR1 and CDR2 from the germline V gene are MNHEY and SMNVEV (reference sequence). The CDR3 has 15 amino acids. The CDR3 DNA reads TGTGCCAGCAGTTTTGGGACAGGGACCAAAAACATTCAGTACTTC. Amino acids: CASSFGTGTKNIQYF.

This clonotype has just a few counts. This sequence joins TRBV7-9 and TRBJ1-2, with D unresolved. The CDR3 totals 11 residues. Looked up from germline, CDR1 is SEHNR and CDR2 is FQNEAQ (reference sequence). V lost 6 bases to trimming and J lost 3 bases, with 5 bases between them. The CDR3 DNA reads TGTGCCAGCAGACTGGACTATGGCTACACCTTC. Protein: CASRLDYGYTF.

The sample holds a few counts of this clonotype. V is TRBV25-1 and J is TRBJ2-1; D unclear. Between the trimmed V and J ends, which lost 4 bases and 1 base, there was a span of 8 bases. Germline CDR1 and CDR2: MGHDK and SYGVNS. CDR3 length: 14 residues. DNA for the CDR3: TGTGCCAGCAGTGGGGCTTGGTCCTACAATGAGCAGTTCTTC. Its protein product is CASSGAWSYNEQFF.

The CDR3 region is CASSSRARHNYNEQFF. In nucleotides, the CDR3 is TGTGCCAGCAGCTCCCGGGCCCGACATAACTACAATGAGCAGTTCTTC. The chain combines TRBV7-8 with TRBJ2-1; no firm D call. The germline V and J ends were trimmed by 4 bases and 3 bases, with 16 bases remaining between them. Germline assignment: CDR1 SGHVS and CDR2 FQNEAQ. This CDR3 has 16 amino acids.

Turning to this clonotype: Germline and junction disagree at one end, which may indicate a read error. This chain uses TRBV5-1 with TRBJ2-5; D may correspond to TRBD1 or TRBD2 (5 bases each). This CDR3 contains 14 residues. The germline CDR1 and CDR2 sequences are SGHRS and YFSETQ. CDR3 residues: CAGSLGRNAETQYF. The CDR3, as DNA: TGCGCCGGCAGCCTGGGACGGAATGCGGAGACCCAGTACTTC. The variable domain in full, completed from reference TRBV5-1 and TRBJ2-5, reads KAGVTQTPRYLIKTRGQQVTLSCSPISGHRSVSWYQQTPGQGLQFLFEYFSETQRNKGNFPGRFSGRQFSNSRSEMNVSTLELGDSALYLCAGSLGRNAETQYFGPGTRLLVL.

V and J are TRBV2 and TRBJ2-4; 7 bases are a match to TRBD1. The J call may be faulty, since TRBJ2-5 better matches the DNA end. This CDR3 has 15 amino acids. Germline V gene lookup returns CDR1 SNHLY and CDR2 FYNNEI. CDR3 amino acids: CASSGDRVNQETQYF. The CDR3 DNA reads as TGTGCCAGCAGCGGAGACAGGGTTAACCAAGAGACCCAGTACTTC.

The chain is built from TRBV24-1 and TRBJ2-1, with 10 positions matching TRBD1. The germline gives CDR1 KGHDR, CDR2 SFDVKD. The length of the CDR3 is 21 residues. Losses at the gene ends were 3 bases for V and 3 bases for J; bases not matched to a gene: 19. The CDR3 nucleotides read TGTGCCACCAGTGATCCACTTAACCGGGACAGGGGTTCTTTGGGCTACAATGAGCAGTTCTTC. Protein sequence: CATSDPLNRDRGSLGYNEQFF.

This clonotype was picked up a small number of times. The genes are TRBV4-3 and TRBJ2-1; no clear D gene. The CDR3 length is 13 residues. Germline CDR1 LGHNA, CDR2 YSLEER. Trimming cost V 4 bases and J 5 bases, with 9 bases left between them. The CDR3 DNA follows: TGCGCCAGCAGCCCTGGGATCAACAATGAGCAGTTCTTC. Residues: CASSPGINNEQFF.

V usage is TRBV18 and J usage is TRBJ2-5; TRBD1 aligns across 9 bases. The J call is doubtful: the DNA matches TRBJ2-7 better. This CDR3 has 14 residues. CDR1 and CDR2 (germline): KGHSH, LQKENI. Written as DNA, the CDR3 is TGTGCCAGCTCACAAGGGACAGGGATGGTCGAGCAGTACTTC. Amino acids: CASSQGTGMVEQYF.

This rearrangement joins TRBV5-1 to TRBJ2-3; 7 bases line up with TRBD1. The CDR3 runs to 15 residues. The V gene end was trimmed by 3 bases and the J gene end by 5 bases; junction bases not matched to a gene: 9. Per the germline V gene, CDR1 is SGHRS and CDR2 is YFSETQ. CDR3 sequence (DNA): TGCGCCAGCAGCTACAGGGGTCAGGGGAGAGATACGCAGTATTTT. Its translation: CASSYRGQGRDTQYF.

The rearrangement joins TRBV6-6 to TRBJ1-5; 7 nucleotides align to TRBD1. The V segment lost 10 bases and the J segment 5 bases; nucleotides outside the gene matches: 17. CDR1 and CDR2 (germline): MNHNY, SVGAGI (reference sequence). CDR3 length equals 16 residues. The CDR3 DNA reads TGTGCCACTAGGGGCGAGGGGGCGAGGCGCGATCAGCCCCAGCATTTT. This gives the protein CATRGEGARRDQPQHF.